This T cell receptor (beta chain) appears in the sequencing data of a study of low-dose radiotherapy and immunotherapy resistance in tumors. The CDR3 extends over 15 amino acids. Germline loops: CDR1 MGHRA, CDR2 YSYEKL. Trimming removed 4 bases from V and 2 bases from J; junction bases left unmatched: 6. TRAV and TRBV primers primed cDNA for both TCRalpha and TCRbeta. Both a constant-region primer and a V-primer adapter served to amplify TCRs across 20 to 25 PCR cycles. It was by in vitro transcription that isolated mRNA was amplified. Each CDR3 protein gets one entry after TCRdb re-called the reads with MiXCR. The profile shows fewer than 95,000 distinct CDR3 sequences, under 10% of them singletons. The time point: before trial treatment. Donors, who were enrolled in a single-arm phase I dose-escalation trial, received nivolumab, ipilimumab, aspirin, low-dose cyclophosphamide and low-dose radiotherapy.

This clonotype was seen at least ten times. J is TRBJ2-5 and V is TRBV4-1, with 8 bases fitting TRBD2. The starting material was PBMCs, obtained before treatment. The TCR was taken from a male donor with prostate cancer. CDR3 region: CASSRAGLAQETQYF. CDR3 DNA sequence: TGCGCCAGCAGCCGAGCTGGACTAGCACAAGAGACCCAGTACTTC.